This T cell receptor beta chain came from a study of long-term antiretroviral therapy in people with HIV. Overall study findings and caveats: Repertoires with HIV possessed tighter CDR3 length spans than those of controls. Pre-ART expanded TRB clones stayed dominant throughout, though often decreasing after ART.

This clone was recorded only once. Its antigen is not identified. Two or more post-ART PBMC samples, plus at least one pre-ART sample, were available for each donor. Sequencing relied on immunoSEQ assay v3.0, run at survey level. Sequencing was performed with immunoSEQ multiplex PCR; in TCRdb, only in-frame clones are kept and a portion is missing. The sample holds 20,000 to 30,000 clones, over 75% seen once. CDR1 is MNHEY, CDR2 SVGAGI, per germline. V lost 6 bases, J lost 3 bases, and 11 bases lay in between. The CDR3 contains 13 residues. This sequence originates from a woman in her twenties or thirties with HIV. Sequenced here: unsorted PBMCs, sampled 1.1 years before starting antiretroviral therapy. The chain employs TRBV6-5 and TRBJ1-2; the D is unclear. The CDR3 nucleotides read TGTGCCAGCAGACCCCCCGGGTACTATGGCTACACCTTC. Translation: CASRPPGYYGYTF.